This T cell receptor beta chain was obtained from a study of blood T cell repertoires in COVID-19. Study in general: The origin of the acute and convalescent COVID-19 samples was the United States, Italy and Spain.

Repertoires were generated with immunoSEQ multiplex PCR, while TCRdb's copy carries only in-frame clones and drops some. The sample records some 190,000 clones, 80% to 90% being singletons. The CDR3 extends over 19 amino acids. The V segment lost 3 bases and the J segment 0 bases; nucleotides outside the gene matches: 15. Germline loops: CDR1 SGHDT, CDR2 YYEEEE. The chain couples TRBV5-6 to TRBJ1-3; 7 positions agree with TRBD1. Sequencing was performed on peripheral blood. The clonotype originates from a man in his 60s with acute or convalescent COVID-19. This CDR3 reads CASSYRQQGLSSSGNTIYF. The CDR3 DNA follows: TGTGCCAGCAGCTACCGGCAACAGGGGTTGTCTAGCTCTGGAAACACCATATATTTT.